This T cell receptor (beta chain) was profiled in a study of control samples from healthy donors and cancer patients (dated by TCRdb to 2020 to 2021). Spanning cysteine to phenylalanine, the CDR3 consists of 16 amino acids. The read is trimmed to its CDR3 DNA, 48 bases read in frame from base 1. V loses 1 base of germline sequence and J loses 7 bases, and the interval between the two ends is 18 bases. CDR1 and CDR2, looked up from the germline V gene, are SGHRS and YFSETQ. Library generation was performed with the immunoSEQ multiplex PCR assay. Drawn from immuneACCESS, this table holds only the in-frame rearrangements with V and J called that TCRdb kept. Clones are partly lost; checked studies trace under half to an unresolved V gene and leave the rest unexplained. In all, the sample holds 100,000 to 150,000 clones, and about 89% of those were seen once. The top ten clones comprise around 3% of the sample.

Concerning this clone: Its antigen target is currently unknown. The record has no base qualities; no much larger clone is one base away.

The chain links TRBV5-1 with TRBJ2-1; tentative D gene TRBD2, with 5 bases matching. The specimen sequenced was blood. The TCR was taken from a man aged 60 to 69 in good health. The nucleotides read TGCGCCAGCAGCTTGAACTGGGAGCCTCAGATAAATGAGCAGTTCTTC. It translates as CASSLNWEPQINEQFF.